The present entry profiles one TCR beta chain with its context. Its antigen is not identified. This sample was included in a study of regulatory T cells in long-lasting Graves disease. Study overall: New Graves' disease cases had less than 3 months of antithyroid drugs. Study-level findings and limits: Sample size was small, which may have lowered accuracy.

Looked up from germline, CDR1 is LNHDA and CDR2 is SQIVND (reference sequence). V was trimmed by 7 bases and J by 10 bases, leaving 11 bases between them. The CDR3 loop spans 11 amino acids. Arm-PCR of CDR3 regions and iRepertoire HTBI primers were used to build TCR beta libraries. TCRdb ran MiXCR on the multiplex PCR reads and lists one entry per CDR3 protein. The sample shows about 360,000 distinct CDR3 sequences, 15% to 20% of them seen only once. Specified time point: newly diagnosed GD, antithyroid drugs for less than 3 months. PBMC RNA served as the TCR library source. These data were likewise used in another study, on T cells in Graves' hyperthyroidism and ophthalmopathy.

The gene calls are TRBV19 and TRBJ2-1; D may correspond to TRBD1 or TRBD2 (6 bases each). The sample here was peripheral blood mononuclear cells (PBMCs), taken at new diagnosis, from a patient treated with antithyroid drugs. The TCR originated in a woman in her late teens or twenties with Graves disease. The CDR3 sequence is CASTVGGEQFF. The CDR3 coding sequence is TGTGCCAGTACCGTAGGGGGGGAGCAGTTCTTC.